The rows below give T cell receptor beta chains drawn from one sample of a study of beta chain features in type 1 diabetes. Profiling relied on immunoSEQ multiplex PCR, and the TCRdb table lists in-frame clones only, not all of them. The sample shows 250,000 or so clones, about 70% of them seen only once. The sample was naive CD4+ T cells from blood. The receptor set was obtained from a young man in good health. CDR3s include the opening cysteine and the closing phenylalanine or tryptophan. Fields, in order: CDR3 protein, V gene, J gene.

CACQNLSGRTDTQYF	TRBV30	TRBJ2-3
CASSISGQGDSPLHF	TRBV7-2	TRBJ1-6
CAWSVSAGGWNEQFF	TRBV30	TRBJ2-1
CASSPFPGTYEQYF	TRBV28	TRBJ2-7
CASSALHGYTF	TRBV25-1	TRBJ1-2
CAISESTSGRVEQFF	TRBV10-3	TRBJ2-1
CAWGLDRGRHQPQHF	TRBV30	TRBJ1-5
CAWKGRLSRDIQYF	TRBV30	TRBJ2-4
CASSGAGNGYTF	TRBV7-9	TRBJ1-2
CASSLGGLPTDTQYF	TRBV7-9	TRBJ2-3
CAWSVGSFQETQYF	TRBV30	TRBJ2-5
CASSEARGNVLTF	TRBV6-1	TRBJ2-6
CASSEPGLDWYF	TRBV2	TRBJ2-3
CTSFRASPPDTQYF	TRBV6-1	TRBJ2-3
CASSSGGFETQYF	TRBV28	TRBJ2-5
CASSPSQVRPQYF	TRBV9	TRBJ2-5
CASSPIRDRDSYEQYF	TRBV7-2	TRBJ2-7
CAWSASGWSEQFF	TRBV30	TRBJ2-1
CASSVDFTSGANVLTF	TRBV9	TRBJ2-6
CSVGTVNEQFF	TRBV29-1	TRBJ2-1
CSVVASRPYEQYF	TRBV29-1	TRBJ2-7
CAWTPDRVNGYTF	TRBV30	TRBJ1-2
CASSEFGGTRWYF	TRBV25-1	TRBJ2-7
CASTPKGWDRGSDTQYF	TRBV13	TRBJ2-3
CSVLDYEQYF	TRBV29-1	TRBJ2-7
CASSLSGTGTDTQYF	TRBV4-1	TRBJ2-3
CASRLGLSSVAQYF	TRBV5-6	TRBJ2-5
CASSAYREQFF	TRBV5-6	TRBJ2-1
CASSLPADHEQYF	TRBV5-6	TRBJ2-7
CTVGLGAYNEQFF	TRBV29-1	TRBJ2-1
CSVEIAGAATQYF	TRBV29-1	TRBJ2-5
CAISGAITDTQYF	TRBV10-3	TRBJ2-3
CASSEWRLAEGNSYNEQFF	TRBV2	TRBJ2-1
CASSHRDVGLAQETQYF	TRBV7-8	TRBJ2-5
CASRDGAYNEQFF	TRBV7-2	TRBJ2-1
CAWQGSGNTIYF	TRBV30	TRBJ1-3
CASSVGYQETQYF	TRBV9	TRBJ2-5
CAWTKGTLAQYF	TRBV30	TRBJ2-3
CAISDGGETQYF	TRBV10-3	TRBJ2-5
CAWSDSLQPQHF	TRBV30	TRBJ1-5
CAWTRQGQNIQYF	TRBV30	TRBJ2-4
CASRGGSYEQYF	TRBV27	TRBJ2-7
CASSLTQETQYF	TRBV28	TRBJ2-5
CASSRTVAGETQYF	TRBV6-5	TRBJ2-5
CASSVKGATDTQYF	TRBV9	TRBJ2-3
CAWGQDSNQPQHF	TRBV30	TRBJ1-5
CSVSGTVYGYTF	TRBV29-1	TRBJ1-2
CAWNRAGLQETQYF	TRBV30	TRBJ2-5
CASSLGGYEQYF	TRBV18	TRBJ2-7
CASSPTGPTNSPLHF	TRBV7-2	TRBJ1-6
CASSLNTEQFF	TRBV7-9	TRBJ2-1
CSVDSGYGYTF	TRBV29-1	TRBJ1-2
CAWSSPYSNQPQHF	TRBV30	TRBJ1-5
CASRLVSRSYEQYF	TRBV12-2	TRBJ2-7
CSAGTSGANEQYF	TRBV29-1	TRBJ2-7
CSVERSYNEQFF	TRBV29-1	TRBJ2-1
CSGTAGDTQYF	TRBV29-1	TRBJ2-3
CAWMPHSLQETQYF	TRBV30	TRBJ2-5
CASSQTVPSVGAYEQYF	TRBV18	TRBJ2-7
CAISELATQYF	TRBV10-3	TRBJ2-5